The T cell receptor beta chain under discussion was sequenced for a study of identifying expanded T cells in peripheral blood. Study-wide findings and caveats: Technical replicates showed approximately 1.2 changed clones; two weeks approximately 16; four weeks 19. Variance in clone template counts between roughly two-week samples significantly increased with total template count across all healthy donors.

Measured with immunoSEQ multiplex PCR; TCRdb has only the in-frame clones, and not every one. The sample has 85,000 to 120,000 clones, roughly 88% seen once. Collection occurred without any documented infections or immune events in donors. This CDR3 is 15 amino acids long. After removal of 4 bases from V and 4 bases from J, the junction contained 9 bases not matched to a gene. From germline, CDR1 is SGDLS and CDR2 YYNGEE. Of note for this clone: Its cognate antigen is unknown.

The chain uses TRBV9 and TRBJ2-3; 7 positions match TRBD1. This clonotype was sampled from a person aged 18 to 70 in good health. The sequencing input was blood. Written as DNA, the CDR3 is TGTGCCAGCAGCAACCAGGGGGAGAGGGCAGATACGCAGTATTTT. Its translation is CASSNQGERADTQYF.